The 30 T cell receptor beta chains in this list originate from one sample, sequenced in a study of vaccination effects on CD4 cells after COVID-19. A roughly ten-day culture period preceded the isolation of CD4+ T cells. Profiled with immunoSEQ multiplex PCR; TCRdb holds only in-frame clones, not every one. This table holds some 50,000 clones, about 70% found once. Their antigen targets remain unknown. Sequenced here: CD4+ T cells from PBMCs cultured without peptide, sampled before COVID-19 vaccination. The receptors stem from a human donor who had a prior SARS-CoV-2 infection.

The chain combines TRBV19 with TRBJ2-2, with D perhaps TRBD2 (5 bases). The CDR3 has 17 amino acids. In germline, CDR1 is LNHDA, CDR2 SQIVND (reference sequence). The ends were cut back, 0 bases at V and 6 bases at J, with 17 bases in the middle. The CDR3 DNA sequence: TGTGCCAGTAGTATAGAAGAGGGCCGTCCTAACGCCGGGGAGCTGTTTTTT. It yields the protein CASSIEEGRPNAGELFF.

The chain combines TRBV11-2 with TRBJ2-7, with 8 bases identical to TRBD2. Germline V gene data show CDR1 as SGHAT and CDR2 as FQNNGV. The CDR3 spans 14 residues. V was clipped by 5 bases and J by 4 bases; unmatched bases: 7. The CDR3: CASSRAGVRYEQYF. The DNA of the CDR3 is TGTGCCAGCAGCAGAGCGGGAGTCCGGTACGAGCAGTACTTC.

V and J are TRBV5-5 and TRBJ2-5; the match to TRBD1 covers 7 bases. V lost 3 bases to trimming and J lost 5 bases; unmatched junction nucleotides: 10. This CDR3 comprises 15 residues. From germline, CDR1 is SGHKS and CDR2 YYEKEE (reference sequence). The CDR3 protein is CASSYRAGGTETQYF. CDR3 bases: TGTGCCAGCAGCTATCGGGCAGGGGGAACGGAGACCCAGTACTTC.

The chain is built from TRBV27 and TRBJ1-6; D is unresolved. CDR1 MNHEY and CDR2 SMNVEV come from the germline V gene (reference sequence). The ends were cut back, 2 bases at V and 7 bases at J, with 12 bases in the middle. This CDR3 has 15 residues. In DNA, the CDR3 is TGTGCCAGCAGTTTAGTACCCTACGGCAATTCACCCCTCCACTTT. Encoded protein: CASSLVPYGNSPLHF.

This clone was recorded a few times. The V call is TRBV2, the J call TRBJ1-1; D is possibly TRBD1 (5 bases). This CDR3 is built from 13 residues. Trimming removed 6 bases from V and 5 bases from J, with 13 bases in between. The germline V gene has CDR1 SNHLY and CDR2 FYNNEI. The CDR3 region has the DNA TGTGCCAGCAGCCTTTCTCGACAGACTGAAGCTTTCTTT. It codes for CASSLSRQTEAFF.

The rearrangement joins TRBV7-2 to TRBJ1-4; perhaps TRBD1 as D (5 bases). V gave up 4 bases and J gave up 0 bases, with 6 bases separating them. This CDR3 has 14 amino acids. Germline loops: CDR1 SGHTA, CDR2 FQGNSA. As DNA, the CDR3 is TGTGCCAGCAGCTGGGGCCCAACTAATGAAAAACTGTTTTTT. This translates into CASSWGPTNEKLFF.

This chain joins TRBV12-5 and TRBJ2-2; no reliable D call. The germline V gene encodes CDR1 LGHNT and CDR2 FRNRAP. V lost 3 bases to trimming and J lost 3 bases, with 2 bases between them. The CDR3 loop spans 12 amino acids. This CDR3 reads CASGFYTGELFF. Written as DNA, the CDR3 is TGTGCTAGTGGTTTCTACACCGGGGAGCTGTTTTTT.

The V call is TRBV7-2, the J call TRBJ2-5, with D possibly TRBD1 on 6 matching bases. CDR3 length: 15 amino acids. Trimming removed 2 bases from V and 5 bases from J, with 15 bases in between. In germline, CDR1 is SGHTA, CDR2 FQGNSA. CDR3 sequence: CASSLPWTEEETQYF. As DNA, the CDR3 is TGTGCCAGCAGCTTACCCTGGACAGAAGAGGAGACCCAGTACTTC.

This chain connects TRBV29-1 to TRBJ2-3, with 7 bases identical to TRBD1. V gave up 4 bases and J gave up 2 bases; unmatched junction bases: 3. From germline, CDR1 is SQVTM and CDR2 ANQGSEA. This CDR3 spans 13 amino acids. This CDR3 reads CSVGGQHTDTQYF. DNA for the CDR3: TGCAGCGTTGGGGGACAGCACACAGATACGCAGTATTTT.

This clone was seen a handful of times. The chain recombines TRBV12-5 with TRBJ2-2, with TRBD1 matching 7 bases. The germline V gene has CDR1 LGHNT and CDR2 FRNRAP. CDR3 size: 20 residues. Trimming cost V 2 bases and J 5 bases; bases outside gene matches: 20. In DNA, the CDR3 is TGTGCTAGTGGTTTGATCAATCCGGGACAGCCGTTACGATTAACCGGGGAGCTGTTTTTT. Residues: CASGLINPGQPLRLTGELFF.

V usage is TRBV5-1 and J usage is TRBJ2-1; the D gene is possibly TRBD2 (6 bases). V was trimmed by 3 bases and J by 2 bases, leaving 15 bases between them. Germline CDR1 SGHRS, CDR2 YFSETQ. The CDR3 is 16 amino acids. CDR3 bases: TGCGCCAGCAGCTCCGGATTCGGAGGGGCCTACAATGAGCAGTTCTTC. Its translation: CASSSGFGGAYNEQFF.

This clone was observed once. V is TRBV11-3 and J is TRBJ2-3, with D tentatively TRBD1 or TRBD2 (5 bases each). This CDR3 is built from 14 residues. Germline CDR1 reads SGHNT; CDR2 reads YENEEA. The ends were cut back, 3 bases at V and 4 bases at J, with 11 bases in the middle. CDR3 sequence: CASSLDWGADTQYF. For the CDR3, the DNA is TGTGCCAGCAGCTTGGACTGGGGCGCAGATACGCAGTATTTT.

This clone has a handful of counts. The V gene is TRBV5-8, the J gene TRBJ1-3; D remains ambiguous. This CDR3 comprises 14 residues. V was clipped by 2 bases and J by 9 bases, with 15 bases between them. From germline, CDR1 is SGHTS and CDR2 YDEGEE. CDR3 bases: TGTGCCAGCAGCTTAGGTCGCGATCCGGTCACCATATATTTT. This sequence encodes CASSLGRDPVTIYF.

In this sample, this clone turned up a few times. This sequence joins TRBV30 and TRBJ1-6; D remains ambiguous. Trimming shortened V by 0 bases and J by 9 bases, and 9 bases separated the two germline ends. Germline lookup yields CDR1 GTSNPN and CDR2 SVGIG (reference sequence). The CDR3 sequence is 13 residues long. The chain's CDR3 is CAWSVSHGSPLHF. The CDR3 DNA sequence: TGTGCCTGGAGTGTGAGCCATGGTTCACCCCTCCACTTT.

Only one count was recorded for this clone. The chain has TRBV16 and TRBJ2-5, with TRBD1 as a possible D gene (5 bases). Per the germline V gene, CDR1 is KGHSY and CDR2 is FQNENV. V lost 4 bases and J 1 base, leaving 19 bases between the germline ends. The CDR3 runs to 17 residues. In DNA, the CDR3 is TGTGCCAGCAGCCCCCCGGCCGGTCAAAGGGGCCAAGAGACCCAGTACTTC. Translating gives CASSPPAGQRGQETQYF.

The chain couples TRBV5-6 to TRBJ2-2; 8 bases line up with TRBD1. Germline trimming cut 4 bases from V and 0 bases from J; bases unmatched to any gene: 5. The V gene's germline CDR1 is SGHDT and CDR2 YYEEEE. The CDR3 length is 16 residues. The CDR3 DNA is TGTGCCAGCAGCGGAACGGGACAGGCGAACACCGGGGAGCTGTTTTTT. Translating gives CASSGTGQANTGELFF.

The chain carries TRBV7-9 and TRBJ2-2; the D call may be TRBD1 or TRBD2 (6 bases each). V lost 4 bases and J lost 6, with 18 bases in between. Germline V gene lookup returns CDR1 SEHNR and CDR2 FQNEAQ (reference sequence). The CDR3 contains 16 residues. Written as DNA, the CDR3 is TGTGCCAGCAGCTCAACGCCCCTGAGGGGGGCCGGGGAGCTGTTTTTT. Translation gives CASSSTPLRGAGELFF.

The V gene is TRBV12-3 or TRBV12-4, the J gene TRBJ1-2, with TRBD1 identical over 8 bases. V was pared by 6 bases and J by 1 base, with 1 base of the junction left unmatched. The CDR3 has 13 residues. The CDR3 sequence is CASRGQDNYGYTF. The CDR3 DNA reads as TGTGCCAGCAGGGGACAGGATAACTATGGCTACACCTTC.

CDR3 amino acids: CASSVRDRDNEKLFF. CDR3 sequence (DNA): TGTGCCAGCAGCGTCCGGGACAGGGATAATGAAAAACTGTTTTTT. The chain employs TRBV4-2 and TRBJ1-4, with 9 bases identical to TRBD1. V dropped 5 bases and J dropped 4; count of bases not matched to a gene: 5. CDR1 and CDR2 (germline): LGHNA, YNFKEQ. This CDR3 comprises 15 residues.

Written as DNA, the CDR3 is TGTGCCAGCAGCCCCGGGACTAGCGGGGGATCCTACAATGAGCAGTTCTTC. This gives the protein CASSPGTSGGSYNEQFF. V is TRBV9 and J is TRBJ2-1, with TRBD2 identical over 14 bases. Germline values: CDR1 SGDLS, CDR2 YYNGEE. The length of the CDR3 is 17 residues. V gave up 4 bases and J gave up 1 base; unmatched junction bases: 4.

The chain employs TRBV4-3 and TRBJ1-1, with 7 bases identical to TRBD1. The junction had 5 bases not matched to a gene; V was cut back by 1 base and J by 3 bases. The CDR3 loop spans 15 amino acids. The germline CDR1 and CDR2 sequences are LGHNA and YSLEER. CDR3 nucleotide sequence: TGCGCCAGCAGCCAAGTCAGGGGGGCGGACACTGAAGCTTTCTTT. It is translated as CASSQVRGADTEAFF.

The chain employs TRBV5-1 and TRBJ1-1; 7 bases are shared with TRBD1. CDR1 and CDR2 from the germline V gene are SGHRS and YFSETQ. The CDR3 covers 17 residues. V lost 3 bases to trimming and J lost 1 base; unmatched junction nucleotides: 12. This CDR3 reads CASSSLIGGGGNTEAFF. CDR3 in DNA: TGCGCCAGCAGCTCATTAATAGGGGGCGGGGGGAACACTGAAGCTTTCTTT.

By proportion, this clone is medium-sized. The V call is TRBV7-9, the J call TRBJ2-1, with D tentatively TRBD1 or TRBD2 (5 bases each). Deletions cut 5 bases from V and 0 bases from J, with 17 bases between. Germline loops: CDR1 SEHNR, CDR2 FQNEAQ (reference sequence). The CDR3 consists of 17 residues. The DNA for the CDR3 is TGTGCCAGCAGCGTCCCGAGGGGCACGAGCTCCTACAATGAGCAGTTCTTC. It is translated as CASSVPRGTSSYNEQFF.

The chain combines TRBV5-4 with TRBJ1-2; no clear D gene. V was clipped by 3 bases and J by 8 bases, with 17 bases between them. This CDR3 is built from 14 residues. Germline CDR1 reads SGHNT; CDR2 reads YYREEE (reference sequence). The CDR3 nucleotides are TGTGCCAGCAGCTCCCTCGCGGGTCCGACAGGCTACACCTTC. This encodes CASSSLAGPTGYTF.

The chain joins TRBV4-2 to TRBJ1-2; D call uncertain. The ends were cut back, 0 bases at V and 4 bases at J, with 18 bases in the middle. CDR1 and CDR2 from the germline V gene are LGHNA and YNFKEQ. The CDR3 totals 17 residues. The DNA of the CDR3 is TGTGCCAGCAGCCAAGATGGGCGAGGGAGTTGGGGCTATGGCTACACCTTC. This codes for CASSQDGRGSWGYGYTF.

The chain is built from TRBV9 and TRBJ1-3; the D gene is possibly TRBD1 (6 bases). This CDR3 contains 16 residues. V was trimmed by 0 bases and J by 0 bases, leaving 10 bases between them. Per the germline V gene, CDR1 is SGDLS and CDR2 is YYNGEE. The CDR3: CASSVGGARSGNTIYF. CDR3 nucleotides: TGTGCCAGCAGCGTAGGGGGGGCGCGCTCTGGAAACACCATATATTTT.

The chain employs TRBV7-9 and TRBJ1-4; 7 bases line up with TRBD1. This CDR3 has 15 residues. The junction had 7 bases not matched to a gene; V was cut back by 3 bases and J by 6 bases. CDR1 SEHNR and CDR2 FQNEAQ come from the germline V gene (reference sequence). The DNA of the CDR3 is TGTGCCAGCAGCTTGCTGTGGCAGGGGGATGAAAAACTGTTTTTT. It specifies CASSLLWQGDEKLFF.

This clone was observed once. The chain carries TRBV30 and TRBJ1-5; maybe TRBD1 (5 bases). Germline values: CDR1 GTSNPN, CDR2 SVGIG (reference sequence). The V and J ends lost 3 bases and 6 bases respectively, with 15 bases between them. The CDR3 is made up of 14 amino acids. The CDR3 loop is CAWRGPGGGQPQHF. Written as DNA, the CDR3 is TGTGCCTGGAGGGGTCCGGGGGGAGGTCAGCCCCAGCATTTT.

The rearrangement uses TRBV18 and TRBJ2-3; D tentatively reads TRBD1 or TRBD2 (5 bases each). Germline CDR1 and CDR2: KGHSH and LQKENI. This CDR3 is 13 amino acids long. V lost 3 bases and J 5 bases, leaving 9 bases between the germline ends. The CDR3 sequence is CASSPGTLDTQYF. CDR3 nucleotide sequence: TGTGCCAGCTCACCCGGGACCTTAGATACGCAGTATTTT.

The CDR3 DNA is TGTGCCAGCAGCCAAGAACTTTCTAGCGGGAGAAGTCGAAACTACGAGCAGTACTTC. It encodes CASSQELSSGRSRNYEQYF. The genes are TRBV4-2 and TRBJ2-7; 10 bases match TRBD2. CDR3 length equals 19 residues. The junction had 14 bases not matched to a gene; V was cut back by 0 bases and J by 3 bases. Germline assignment: CDR1 LGHNA and CDR2 YNFKEQ.